What follows are 20 T cell receptor beta chains derived from one specimen sequenced in a study of cytomegalovirus exposure and HLA in healthy donors. Assay: immunoSEQ multiplex PCR; the TCRdb copy retains only in-frame clones and omits some. The data hold approximately 150,000 clones, with around 90% observed a single time. The sequencing sample was made of PBMCs. The origin of the receptors is a man between 18 and 29 years old in good health and CMV-seropositive.

The CDR3 reads CASSPATGGAETQYF. The CDR3 DNA sequence: TGTGCCAGCAGCCCGGCGACAGGGGGAGCAGAGACCCAGTACTTC. The chain employs TRBV5-4 and TRBJ2-5, with 9 bases identical to TRBD1. Germline values: CDR1 SGHNT, CDR2 YYREEE (reference sequence). The ends lost 4 bases at V and 4 bases at J; junction bases unmatched: 8. The CDR3 contains 15 residues.

The chain recombines TRBV5-4 with TRBJ1-2; weak D call: TRBD1 (5 bases). CDR3 size: 12 residues. Germline-derived CDR1 and CDR2 are SGHNT and YYREEE (reference sequence). Deletions cut 4 bases from V and 4 bases from J, with 8 bases between. DNA for the CDR3: TGTGCCAGCAGCAATCAGGGCTATGGCTACACCTTC. Encoded protein: CASSNQGYGYTF.

This clone is a singleton in its sample. V usage is TRBV11-2 and J usage is TRBJ2-7; D possibly corresponds to TRBD1 (5 bases). The CDR3 is 13 residues long. V shed 1 base and J shed 5 bases, with 9 bases lying between them. From germline, CDR1 is SGHAT and CDR2 FQNNGV. CDR3 sequence reads: CASSLGRANEQYF. CDR3 in DNA: TGTGCCAGCAGCTTAGGCAGGGCCAACGAGCAGTACTTC. Supplemented by reference TRBV11-2 and TRBJ2-7, the full variable domain reads EAGVAQSPRYKIIEKRQSVAFWCNPISGHATLYWYQQILGQGPKLLIQFQNNGVVDDSQLPKDRFSAERLKGVDSTLKIQPAKLEDSAVYLCASSLGRANEQYFGPGTRLTVT.

The V gene is TRBV19, the J gene TRBJ2-6; 8 nucleotides match TRBD2. There are 18 residues in the CDR3. CDR1 LNHDA and CDR2 SQIVND come from the germline V gene (reference sequence). The V gene end was trimmed by 8 bases and the J gene end by 0 bases; junction bases not matched to a gene: 12. CDR3 amino acids: CASGGSSGGPSGANVLTF. The CDR3 DNA follows: TGTGCCAGTGGGGGATCCAGCGGGGGACCCTCTGGGGCCAACGTCCTGACTTTC.

This chain links TRBV10-3 with TRBJ2-4, with D possibly being TRBD2 (6 bases). In germline, CDR1 is ENHRY, CDR2 SYGVKD. The CDR3 totals 19 residues. V was pared by 3 bases and J by 0 bases, with 21 bases between. The CDR3 here is CAISEGRDSQAVAKNIQYF. For the CDR3, the DNA is TGTGCCATCAGTGAAGGGCGGGACTCCCAGGCGGTAGCCAAAAACATTCAGTACTTC.

This chain uses TRBV5-1 with TRBJ1-6; 7 bases are shared with TRBD1. The CDR3 has 16 amino acids. Germline V lookup: CDR1 SGHRS, CDR2 YFSETQ. The V gene end was trimmed by 0 bases and the J gene end by 3 bases; junction bases not matched to a gene: 3. The CDR3 DNA reads as TGCGCCAGCAGCTTGGAGGGACAGCACTATAATTCACCCCTCCACTTT. Translated: CASSLEGQHYNSPLHF.

Worth noting for this clone: The junction and the germline gene differ at one end; a read error may be behind it. The chain carries TRBV2 and TRBJ2-1; D is ambiguous. Germline V lookup: CDR1 SNHLY, CDR2 FYNNEI. The CDR3 length is 11 residues. CDR3 in DNA: TGTGCCAGCATCTCCTACCATGAGCAGTTCTTC. It encodes CASISYHEQFF.

CDR3 protein: CASSFRSRWAYEQYF. The CDR3 DNA is TGTGCCAGCAGTTTTAGGAGCCGGTGGGCCTACGAGCAGTACTTC. V is TRBV28 and J is TRBJ2-7; D call uncertain. The germline gives CDR1 MDHEN, CDR2 SYDVKM. The CDR3 contains 15 residues. The V gene lost 3 bases and the J gene lost 2 bases, with 14 bases spanning the gap.

The chain combines TRBV13 with TRBJ1-3; 7 bases agree with TRBD1. The germline gives CDR1 PRHDT, CDR2 FYEKMQ (reference sequence). The CDR3 has 15 amino acids. The V gene end was trimmed by 5 bases and the J gene end by 0 bases; junction bases not matched to a gene: 4. The CDR3 is CASSPGGLSGNTIYF. CDR3 nucleotides: TGTGCCAGCAGCCCAGGGGGGCTCTCTGGAAACACCATATATTTT.

This clone was seen once. J is TRBJ2-7 and V is TRBV4-1; a possible D gene is TRBD1 (5 bases). The CDR3 consists of 14 residues. Germline values: CDR1 MGHRA, CDR2 YSYEKL. V lost 3 bases, J lost 5 bases, and 14 bases lay in between. The CDR3 here is CASSQKGFSDEQYF. The CDR3 bases are TGCGCCAGCAGCCAGAAGGGGTTCAGTGACGAGCAGTACTTC.

This chain connects TRBV9 to TRBJ2-6; D is undetermined. The length of the CDR3 is 15 residues. Germline V gene lookup returns CDR1 SGDLS and CDR2 YYNGEE. V lost 1 base to trimming and J lost 0 bases, with 5 bases between them. CDR3 nucleotides: TGTGCCAGCAGCGTACAGGACTCTGGGGCCAACGTCCTGACTTTC. Its translation is CASSVQDSGANVLTF.

This sequence joins TRBV5-6 and TRBJ1-5; a weak D match, TRBD1 (5 bases). The CDR3 length is 15 residues. V was pared by 0 bases and J by 7 bases, with 14 bases between. Per germline, CDR1 SGHDT and CDR2 YYEEEE. The CDR3 loop is CASSLATGVDQPQHF. CDR3 DNA sequence: TGTGCCAGCAGCTTGGCCACGGGGGTGGACCAGCCCCAGCATTTT.

This clone has just one count. J is TRBJ1-4 and V is TRBV18; TRBD1 agrees at 8 bases. Germline CDR1 and CDR2: KGHSH and LQKENI. Trimming at V came to 3 bases and at J to 4 bases, leaving 4 bases not matched to a gene. This CDR3 is 15 amino acids long. CDR3 sequence (DNA): TGTGCCAGCTCACCTCGACAGGGGCGTAATGAAAAACTGTTTTTT. This codes for CASSPRQGRNEKLFF.

The chain has TRBV4-1 and TRBJ1-5; 7 nucleotides line up with TRBD1. V shed 5 bases and J 4 bases; nucleotides not matched to a gene: 14. The CDR3 sequence is 17 residues long. CDR1 MGHRA and CDR2 YSYEKL come from the germline V gene. Here the CDR3 DNA reads TGCGCCAGCAGCTCCCCCCGCGGGACAGTTAGAAATCAGCCCCAGCATTTT. Translating it yields CASSSPRGTVRNQPQHF.

CDR3 coding DNA: TGCGCCAGCAGCTTGTTACAACAAGAGACCCAGTACTTC. As protein: CASSLLQQETQYF. The gene calls are TRBV5-1 and TRBJ2-5; no reliable D call. The CDR3 totals 13 residues. Germline V gene data show CDR1 as SGHRS and CDR2 as YFSETQ. V shed 1 base and J shed 2 bases, with 6 bases lying between them. The complete variable domain, with remaining parts taken from reference TRBV5-1 and TRBJ2-5, reads KAGVTQTPRYLIKTRGQQVTLSCSPISGHRSVSWYQQTPGQGLQFLFEYFSETQRNKGNFPGRFSGRQFSNSRSEMNVSTLELGDSALYLCASSLLQQETQYFGPGTRLLVL.

The chain joins TRBV5-1 to TRBJ2-3; 10 nucleotides align to TRBD1. CDR1 and CDR2 from the germline V gene are SGHRS and YFSETQ. The junction had 12 bases not matched to a gene; V was cut back by 4 bases and J by 4 bases. This CDR3 spans 17 amino acids. CDR3: CASSMIAGTGAADTQYF. For the CDR3, the DNA is TGCGCCAGCAGCATGATCGCCGGGACAGGGGCCGCAGATACGCAGTATTTT.

This chain uses TRBV2 with TRBJ2-2, with 10 bases identical to TRBD2. CDR1 SNHLY and CDR2 FYNNEI come from the germline V gene. After removal of 6 bases from V and 1 base from J, the junction contained 2 bases not matched to a gene. The CDR3 is made up of 15 amino acids. The chain's CDR3 is CASRRTSGNTGELFF. In DNA, the CDR3 is TGTGCCAGCAGACGGACTAGCGGGAACACCGGGGAGCTGTTTTTT.

This clone was counted only a few times. The chain joins TRBV6-5 to TRBJ1-5, with 8 positions matching TRBD1. The germline V gene encodes CDR1 MNHEY and CDR2 SVGAGI. CDR3 length equals 13 residues. The ends lost 6 bases at V and 5 bases at J; junction bases unmatched: 3. The CDR3 protein is CASSTTGDQPQHF. The CDR3 region has the DNA TGTGCCAGCAGCACGACAGGGGATCAGCCCCAGCATTTT.

The chain has TRBV2 and TRBJ1-1; no clear D gene. CDR3 size: 13 residues. V lost 3 bases and J 3 bases, leaving 8 bases between the germline ends. Germline values: CDR1 SNHLY, CDR2 FYNNEI. The CDR3 bases are TGTGCCAGCAGTGAGCGGTTCTACACTGAAGCTTTCTTT. Encoded protein: CASSERFYTEAFF.

This clone was detected only once. The chain uses TRBV19 and TRBJ1-4; tentative D call: TRBD1 (5 bases). The CDR3 consists of 17 residues. Germline loops: CDR1 LNHDA, CDR2 SQIVND (reference sequence). V was cut by 5 bases and J by 4 bases, with 20 bases left in between. The chain's CDR3 is CASSHWGLSRNNEKLFF. The DNA for the CDR3 is TGTGCCAGTAGTCACTGGGGCCTAAGCCGGAATAATGAAAAACTGTTTTTT.